This is a list of T cell receptor beta chains from one sample in a study of blood T cell repertoires in COVID-19. Measured with immunoSEQ multiplex PCR; TCRdb has only the in-frame clones, and not every one. The sample includes tens of thousands of clones, roughly 90% of them seen just once. Specimen: peripheral blood. These TCRs come from a woman aged 55-70 years with acute or convalescent COVID-19. The CDR3 runs from the conserved cysteine through the conserved F or W. D genes are given only for firm matches. Clone size, where shown, is once, few, many, or a class for clones that have expanded.

clone size	V gene	D gene	J gene	CDR3 DNA	CDR3 protein
NA	TRBV6-5	NA	TRBJ1-5	TGTGCCAGCAGTTACTCGAGCAGGGATCAGCCCCAGCATTTT	CASSYSSRDQPQHF
NA	TRBV4-2	TRBD2	TRBJ2-3	TGTGCCAGCAGCCGTCGACTAGCGGAGACCACAGATACGCAGTATTTT	CASSRRLAETTDTQYF
NA	TRBV27	TRBD1	TRBJ1-1	TGTGCCAGCAGTTTATCGAGACAGGGGGGCCTGAACACTGAAGCTTTCTTT	CASSLSRQGGLNTEAFF
NA	TRBV29-1	NA	TRBJ1-1	TGCAGCGTTGAAGGTTACGACAGTCACACTGAAGCTTTCTTT	CSVEGYDSHTEAFF
NA	TRBV28	TRBD1	TRBJ1-5	TGTGCCAGCAGGTCACAGGGGGCTAATCAGCCCCAGCATTTT	CASRSQGANQPQHF
NA	TRBV3-1/TRBV3-2	NA	TRBJ2-3	TGTGCCAGCAGCTTAAGGACCTTGGGGCACACAGATACGCAGTATTTT	CASSLRTLGHTDTQYF
NA	TRBV4-2	TRBD1	TRBJ1-3	TGTGCCAGCAGCCAAGACTCGTGGCGACAGGGGCGATCTGGAAACACCATATATTTT	CASSQDSWRQGRSGNTIYF
NA	TRBV28	NA	TRBJ1-4	TGTGCCAGCAGTATTTCGCGGGCAGTCGTTGCAACTAATGAAAAACTGTTTTTT	CASSISRAVVATNEKLFF
NA	TRBV7-2	NA	TRBJ1-6	TGTGCCAGCAGCGAGAGAGCCGCGGGGGAGAATTCACCCCTCCACTTT	CASSERAAGENSPLHF
once	TRBV25-1	NA	TRBJ1-1	TGTGCCAGCAGTCCCATCGGCGCGGTGAACACTGAAGCTTTCTTT	CASSPIGAVNTEAFF
NA	TRBV5-4	TRBD1	TRBJ2-5	TGTGCCAGTTCAGGGGGCGTGGGAGAGACCCAGTACTTC	CASSGGVGETQYF
NA	TRBV6-2/TRBV6-3	TRBD1	TRBJ2-1	TGTGCCAGCAGTTACCCAGGGACAGGTTCCTCATTATCAATTTTCAATGAGCAGTTCTTC	CASSYPGTGSSLSIFNEQFF
few	TRBV27	NA	TRBJ1-4	TGTGCCAGCAGTTTGACGAGGGCGGGTGAAAAACTGTTTTTT	CASSLTRAGEKLFF
NA	TRBV5-1	NA	TRBJ1-1	TGCGCCAGCAGCAAAAGACAAGATCGGAACACTGAAGCTTTCTTT	CASSKRQDRNTEAFF
NA	TRBV11-2	TRBD1	TRBJ2-1	TGTGCCAGCAGCTTAGTATGGGACAGGGGGCCAAGCTCCTACAATGAGCAGTTCTTC	CASSLVWDRGPSSYNEQFF
NA	TRBV6-1	TRBD2	TRBJ2-1	TGTGCCAGCAGTGATGGCGGGGGGTACAATGAGCAGTTCTTC	CASSDGGGYNEQFF
NA	TRBV7-2	NA	TRBJ1-1	TGTGCCAGCAGACTGACAGTGAGGAAGGCTTTCTTT	CASRLTVRKAFF
NA	TRBV14	NA	TRBJ1-1	TGTGCCAGCAGCTTCGGTGGGGGGTTGGCTTTCTTT	CASSFGGGLAFF
NA	TRBV5-1	NA	TRBJ1-1	TGCGCCAGCAGCTTGGGGGGGGGAAACCCCATGAACACTGAAGCTTTCTTT	CASSLGGGNPMNTEAFF
once	TRBV5-1	NA	TRBJ1-4	TGCGCCAGCAGCTTGGATGCGCGGGAAAAACTGTTTTTT	CASSLDAREKLFF
NA	TRBV11-2	TRBD1	TRBJ2-5	TGTGCCAGCAGCTTAGCGGGCAGGGGGCCCCAAGAGACCCAGTACTTC	CASSLAGRGPQETQYF
NA	TRBV4-2	NA	TRBJ1-2	TGTGCCAGCAGCCAAGAAGGGAGAGCTAACTATGGCTACACCTTC	CASSQEGRANYGYTF
NA	TRBV9	NA	TRBJ1-1	TGTGCCAGCAGCGTAGCCGGGGTTGGGAACACTGAAGCTTTCTTT	CASSVAGVGNTEAFF
NA	TRBV7-9	NA	TRBJ1-1	TGTGCCAGCAGCTTAGATACTACGAAGACTGAAGCTTTCTTT	CASSLDTTKTEAFF
once	TRBV6-5	NA	TRBJ1-1	TGTGCCAGCGGCACCCTTAGCAACACTGAAGCTTTCTTT	CASGTLSNTEAFF
NA	TRBV6-1	NA	TRBJ1-1	TGTGCCAGCAGCCACCGGGTGAACACTGAAGCTTTCTTT	CASSHRVNTEAFF
NA	TRBV13	NA	TRBJ1-1	TGTGCCAGCCTCAGGGGCACTGAAGCTTTCTTT	CASLRGTEAFF
NA	TRBV5-5	NA	TRBJ2-1	TGTGCCAGCAGCTCGCCTTCAGGGTCTGAGCAGTTCTTC	CASSSPSGSEQFF
NA	TRBV19	NA	TRBJ1-1	TGTGCCAGCGGGAGCAGGGCGGTTCCGCTAGTGATTGAAGCTTTCTTT	CASGSRAVPLVIEAFF
NA	TRBV9	TRBD1	TRBJ2-3	TGTGCCAGCAGCGTAGGCCAGGGACAGGGAGAAATAAGCGTCAAAACAGATACGCAGTATTTT	CASSVGQGQGEISVKTDTQYF
NA	TRBV5-1	TRBD1	TRBJ1-2	TGCGCCAGCAGCCGGGAGGGGGGACAGTTAGACTATGGCTACACCTTC	CASSREGGQLDYGYTF
NA	TRBV28	NA	TRBJ1-1	TGTGCCAGCAGTTCAACAGGGCGGTTCACTGAAGCTTTCTTT	CASSSTGRFTEAFF
NA	TRBV20-1	TRBD1	TRBJ1-1	TGCAGTGCTAGTAGGTCAGGGGGCGGTGAAGCTTTCTTT	CSASRSGGGEAFF
NA	TRBV2	TRBD1	TRBJ1-6	TGTGCCAGCAGGGACAGGTTTGGGAGTTCACCCCTCCACTTT	CASRDRFGSSPLHF
NA	TRBV11-2	NA	TRBJ1-5	TGTGCCAGCAGCTCCGCCGGGAATAGCAATCAGCCCCAGCATTTT	CASSSAGNSNQPQHF
NA	TRBV5-5	NA	TRBJ2-1	TGTGCCAGCAGTCCGGGTTTTGCCGGCAATGAGCAGTTCTTC	CASSPGFAGNEQFF
NA	TRBV4-3	NA	TRBJ2-1	TGCGCCAGCAGCCAAGACTCGCGACGGGATGAAGTCTCGTTCTTC	CASSQDSRRDEVSFF
few	TRBV30	NA	TRBJ1-1	TGTGCAGCAGACAGGCGGAACACTGAAGCTTTCTTT	CAADRRNTEAFF
few	TRBV5-1	TRBD1	TRBJ1-2	TGCGCCAGCAGCTCACGACAGGGCCACTATGGCTACACCTTC	CASSSRQGHYGYTF
NA	TRBV19	TRBD1	TRBJ2-3	TGTGCCAGTAGTCCTCTCTCTGGACAGGGAAAGGGGACAGATACGCAGTATTTT	CASSPLSGQGKGTDTQYF